This is a list of T cell receptor delta chains from one sample in a study of gamma-delta T cells after stem cell transplantation. TCRdb reprocessed the RT-PCR reads through CATT. The repertoire holds about 1,700 delta-chain clones, with about 15% as singletons. Sequenced sample: gamma-delta T cells. All receptors come from a human donor. It is not recorded whose cells these are; they may come from a transplant donor. CDR3s include the opening cysteine and the closing phenylalanine or tryptophan. A D gene is named only where the DNA matches it firmly. Not all rows give a size; the values are once, few, many and, for expanded clones, a class.

abundance: NA; v_gene: TRDV2; j_gene: TRDJ3; d_gene: TRDD3; CDR3nt: TGTGCCTGTGACGGTGGGGGATCACGAAGATGGGACACCCGACAGATGTTTTTC; CDR3aa: CACDGGGSRRWDTRQMFF
abundance: few; v_gene: TRDV1; j_gene: TRDJ1; d_gene: NA; CDR3nt: TGTGCTCTTGGACACCAGGCCCCAACGGCATTACTCATCTTT; CDR3aa: CALGHQAPTALLIF
abundance: few; v_gene: TRDV1; j_gene: TRDJ1; d_gene: TRDD2; CDR3nt: TGTGCTCTTGGGGCTCTTTCCTACCTCCAGATAGGGAACGATAAACTCATCTTT; CDR3aa: CALGALSYLQIGNDKLIF
abundance: NA; v_gene: TRDV1; j_gene: TRDJ1; d_gene: TRDD3; CDR3nt: TGTGCTATTGGGGAAATATCCACCAGAAGACCTCTAATGGGGGATATCCCCGATAAACTCATCTTT; CDR3aa: CAIGEISTRRPLMGDIPDKLIF
abundance: large; v_gene: TRDV2; j_gene: TRDJ3; d_gene: NA; CDR3nt: TGTGCCTGTGACACCGGGGGACTCAGCTCCTGGGACACCCGACAGATGTTTTTC; CDR3aa: CACDTGGLSSWDTRQMFF
abundance: NA; v_gene: TRDV2; j_gene: TRDJ1; d_gene: NA; CDR3nt: TGTGCCTGTGACTCCCTAGTAGGGAGTACCGATAAACTCATCTTT; CDR3aa: CACDSLVGSTDKLIF
abundance: NA; v_gene: TRDV1; j_gene: TRDJ1; d_gene: TRDD3; CDR3nt: TGTGCTCTTGGGGAACCCCTATCCATCTTCCTACGGGGGATACGTTTCACCGATAAACTCATCTTT; CDR3aa: CALGEPLSIFLRGIRFTDKLIF
abundance: few; v_gene: TRAV29/DV5; j_gene: TRDJ1; d_gene: TRDD3; CDR3nt: TGTGCAGCAACCCTGGGGAGGAGTCTAGCTGGGGGATACGGGGACACCGATAAACTCATCTTT; CDR3aa: CAATLGRSLAGGYGDTDKLIF
abundance: NA; v_gene: TRDV1; j_gene: TRDJ3; d_gene: NA; CDR3nt: TGTGCTCTTGGGGAAGGTCCTCCTACCCCTTACTGGTGGATCCCAAGCTCCTGGGACACCCGACAGATGTTTTTC; CDR3aa: CALGEGPPTPYWWIPSSWDTRQMFF
abundance: once; v_gene: TRDV1; j_gene: TRDJ1; d_gene: TRDD3; CDR3nt: TGTGCTCTTGTGGAAAGAGAGTACTGGGGGGCCCGCGACGTGAAACTCATCTTT; CDR3aa: CALVEREYWGARDVKLIF
abundance: NA; v_gene: TRDV3; j_gene: TRDJ1; d_gene: TRDD3; CDR3nt: TGTGCCTCTTTTAGAGGGGGATACACCGATAAACTCATCTTT; CDR3aa: CASFRGGYTDKLIF
abundance: large; v_gene: TRDV1; j_gene: TRDJ2; d_gene: TRDD3; CDR3nt: TGTGCTCTTGGGGATTTACCCTTCCTTCGAGGGGGATACGAGACAGCACAACTCTTCTTT; CDR3aa: CALGDLPFLRGGYETAQLFF
abundance: large; v_gene: TRDV2; j_gene: TRDJ1; d_gene: NA; CDR3nt: TGTGCCTGTGACACCTTACTCTATGAGTACACCGATAAACTCATCTTT; CDR3aa: CACDTLLYEYTDKLIF
abundance: large; v_gene: TRDV2; j_gene: TRDJ1; d_gene: NA; CDR3nt: TGTGCCTGTGACACCGGTGGGGACCCTCACACCGATAAACTCATCTTT; CDR3aa: CACDTGGDPHTDKLIF
abundance: NA; v_gene: TRDV1; j_gene: TRDJ1; d_gene: NA; CDR3nt: TGTGCTCTTGCCCCTCCCTTCGCAGCGGAGAAAACCACCACCGATAAACTCATCTTT; CDR3aa: CALAPPFAAEKTTTDKLIF
abundance: hyperexpanded; v_gene: TRDV2; j_gene: TRDJ3; d_gene: TRDD3; CDR3nt: TGTGCCTGTGAATCCGTACTGGGGGACGCCTGGGACACCCGACAGATGTTTTTC; CDR3aa: CACESVLGDAWDTRQMFF
abundance: large; v_gene: TRDV1; j_gene: TRDJ1; d_gene: NA; CDR3nt: TGTGCTCTTGGGGAACGACCCAAACGCCTGGGGCCCCGTGGGGATTACACCGATAAACTCATCTTT; CDR3aa: CALGERPKRLGPRGDYTDKLIF
abundance: NA; v_gene: TRDV3; j_gene: TRDJ3; d_gene: TRDD3; CDR3nt: TGTGCCTTCATGCCTGGTTTTGCGGGGGATCTATGGGACACCCGACAGATGTTTTTC; CDR3aa: CAFMPGFAGDLWDTRQMFF
abundance: large; v_gene: TRDV2; j_gene: TRDJ1; d_gene: TRDD3; CDR3nt: TGTGCCTGTGACACCGTCCGAGCTCTGGGGGACACCGATAAACTCATCTTT; CDR3aa: CACDTVRALGDTDKLIF
abundance: large; v_gene: TRDV1; j_gene: TRDJ1; d_gene: NA; CDR3nt: TGTGCTCTTGGGGACCTGTGCCGGTACACCGATAAACTCATCTTT; CDR3aa: CALGDLCRYTDKLIF
abundance: large; v_gene: TRDV1; j_gene: TRDJ1; d_gene: NA; CDR3nt: TGTGCTCTTGGGGAAAACCGAGCGGGGTTCCAAGGGTGCACCGATAAACTCATCTTT; CDR3aa: CALGENRAGFQGCTDKLIF
abundance: few; v_gene: TRDV1; j_gene: TRDJ2; d_gene: NA; CDR3nt: TGTGCTCTTGGGGAAGATCACCTTCCCTGTGGGATCCGATGGGAAGCACAACTCTTCTTT; CDR3aa: CALGEDHLPCGIRWEAQLFF
abundance: NA; v_gene: TRDV3; j_gene: TRDJ1; d_gene: NA; CDR3nt: TGTGCCATCAAACAGCCCAGTAGCCACTACCTTCTGTACACCGATAAACTCATCTTT; CDR3aa: CAIKQPSSHYLLYTDKLIF
abundance: NA; v_gene: TRDV1; j_gene: TRDJ1; d_gene: NA; CDR3nt: NA; CDR3aa: CSAKYFCVLGALSGVPPLWDPLEDNLIF
abundance: large; v_gene: TRDV2; j_gene: TRDJ3; d_gene: NA; CDR3nt: TGTGCCTGTGACACCGTGGGGATGCCTTCCTGGGACACCCGACAGATGTTTTTC; CDR3aa: CACDTVGMPSWDTRQMFF
abundance: NA; v_gene: TRDV1; j_gene: TRDJ2; d_gene: TRDD2; CDR3nt: TGTGCTCTTGGGGTCCCCCCGGGCCTTCTTCCTACCTGGGGAAACGCACAACTCTTCTTT; CDR3aa: CALGVPPGLLPTWGNAQLFF
abundance: NA; v_gene: TRDV1; j_gene: TRDJ2; d_gene: TRDD3; CDR3nt: TGTGCTCTTGGGGTCCAGGATTGGGGGATCCATTCTTTGACAGCACAACTCTTCTTT; CDR3aa: CALGVQDWGIHSLTAQLFF
abundance: medium-sized; v_gene: TRDV2; j_gene: TRDJ1; d_gene: TRDD3; CDR3nt: TGTGCCTGTGACCGGTTACTGGGGGATACGGATGAACTCATCTTT; CDR3aa: CACDRLLGDTDELIF
abundance: NA; v_gene: TRDV1; j_gene: TRDJ1; d_gene: TRDD3; CDR3nt: TGTGCTCTTGGGGAATCCCCCTCTCCCTCACTGGGGGATACCGGGGGGACCGATAAACTCATCTTT; CDR3aa: CALGESPSPSLGDTGGTDKLIF
abundance: NA; v_gene: TRDV2; j_gene: TRDJ1; d_gene: NA; CDR3nt: TGTGCCTGTGACACCGGGGTCTGGGCCTATCCCCCCTGTGTTATACGGCCCGATACACTCATCTTT; CDR3aa: CACDTGVWAYPPCVIRPDTLIF
abundance: medium-sized; v_gene: TRDV3; j_gene: TRDJ2; d_gene: TRDD2; CDR3nt: TGTGCCTTTCGCCTTTTCCTACGATATGGTTCCCTGACAGCACAACTCTTCTTT; CDR3aa: CAFRLFLRYGSLTAQLFF
abundance: few; v_gene: TRDV1; j_gene: TRDJ2; d_gene: NA; CDR3nt: TGTGCTCTTGGGAAAAGACCCTTCGGGCCCTCTTTGACAGCACAACTCTTCTTT; CDR3aa: CALGKRPFGPSLTAQLFF
abundance: large; v_gene: TRDV1; j_gene: TRDJ1; d_gene: TRDD2; CDR3nt: TGTGCTCTTGGGGACTCCTTCCTACGTGTACTGGGGATTGGTCTACTGGGCACCGATAAACTCATCTTT; CDR3aa: CALGDSFLRVLGIGLLGTDKLIF
abundance: medium-sized; v_gene: TRDV3; j_gene: TRDJ1; d_gene: NA; CDR3nt: TGTGCCATTGGTGCGGGTGGGGGCCTTCACACCGATAAACTCATCTTT; CDR3aa: CAIGAGGGLHTDKLIF
abundance: large; v_gene: TRDV1; j_gene: TRDJ1; d_gene: TRDD3; CDR3nt: TGTGCTCTTGGGGAACTAATTTCTTTCCGTACTGGGGGATACCCGTACACCGATAAACTCATCTTT; CDR3aa: CALGELISFRTGGYPYTDKLIF
abundance: few; v_gene: TRDV1; j_gene: TRDJ1; d_gene: NA; CDR3nt: TGTGCTCTTGGGGAAGTTCTTCCTACTGGGCACTGGGGGCCCATCTTT; CDR3aa: CALGEVLPTGHWGPIF
abundance: NA; v_gene: TRDV2; j_gene: TRDJ3; d_gene: NA; CDR3nt: TGTGCCTGTGACCTGGGGCTCTCCTGGGACACCCACCATATCTTTTTC; CDR3aa: CACDLGLSWDTHHIFF
abundance: NA; v_gene: TRDV2; j_gene: TRDJ3; d_gene: NA; CDR3nt: TGTGCCTGTGACACCGTCTACGCCCTGCCCAACTCCTGTGACCCCCGCCAGATGATTTTC; CDR3aa: CACDTVYALPNSCDPRQMIF
abundance: NA; v_gene: TRDV2; j_gene: TRDJ3; d_gene: TRDD3; CDR3nt: TGTGCCTGTGACTCCATACTGGGGGAAGGCTCCTGGGACACCCGACAGATGTTTTTC; CDR3aa: CACDSILGEGSWDTRQMFF
abundance: NA; v_gene: TRDV1; j_gene: TRDJ1; d_gene: NA; CDR3nt: TGTGCTCTTGGGGAATGCCCCTTCACCGATAAACTCATCTTT; CDR3aa: CALGECPFTDKLIF
abundance: large; v_gene: TRDV2; j_gene: TRDJ3; d_gene: TRDD3; CDR3nt: TGTGCCTGTGACCACTTACTGGGGGATACTATTCGCTCCTGGGACACCCGACAGATGTTTTTC; CDR3aa: CACDHLLGDTIRSWDTRQMFF
abundance: NA; v_gene: TRDV2; j_gene: TRDJ3; d_gene: NA; CDR3nt: TGTGCCTGTGACTCGGCTACTGGCCCCTCCTTGTACACCCGACAGATGTTTTTC; CDR3aa: CACDSATGPSLYTRQMFF
abundance: few; v_gene: TRAV29/DV5; j_gene: TRDJ1; d_gene: NA; CDR3nt: TGTGCAGCAGTGGCTTCGCTAACGTACACCGATAAACTCATCTTT; CDR3aa: CAAVASLTYTDKLIF
abundance: NA; v_gene: TRDV2; j_gene: TRDJ3; d_gene: TRDD3; CDR3nt: TGTGCCTGTGAAACTGGGGTATACTCCTTGGACACCCGACATCTGTTTTTC; CDR3aa: CACETGVYSLDTRHLFF
abundance: few; v_gene: TRDV1; j_gene: TRDJ1; d_gene: TRDD3; CDR3nt: TGTGCTCTTGGGGAACCCCAAGCCCGGTTGCGTACTGGGGGCCTTCGCCCAACCGATAAACTCATCTTT; CDR3aa: CALGEPQARLRTGGLRPTDKLIF
abundance: medium-sized; v_gene: TRDV1; j_gene: TRDJ1; d_gene: TRDD2; CDR3nt: TGTGCTCTTGGGGAACGACCCCGTCCTTCCTACCCCTGGGGGCCCTACCGCACCGATAAACTCATCTTT; CDR3aa: CALGERPRPSYPWGPYRTDKLIF
abundance: few; v_gene: TRDV2; j_gene: TRDJ3; d_gene: NA; CDR3nt: TGTGCCTGTGACACCGGGGGACTCCGCTCCTGGTACACCCGACAGATGTTTTTC; CDR3aa: CACDTGGLRSWYTRQMFF
abundance: large; v_gene: TRDV1; j_gene: TRDJ1; d_gene: TRDD3; CDR3nt: TGTGCTCTTGGGGAACTTGGGGGATACGCGCCTTCGTACACCGATAAACTCATCTTT; CDR3aa: CALGELGGYAPSYTDKLIF
abundance: NA; v_gene: TRDV2; j_gene: TRDJ1; d_gene: TRDD3; CDR3nt: TGTGCCTGTGACACCGGGGTCTGGGCCTATCCCCCCTGGGGGAGACGGACCGATAAACTCATCTTT; CDR3aa: CACDTGVWAYPPWGRRTDKLIF
abundance: medium-sized; v_gene: TRDV1; j_gene: TRDJ1; d_gene: TRDD3; CDR3nt: TGTGCTCTTGGGGACCGGAGGCCTAGTCACTGGGGGATGACCGATAAACTCATCTTT; CDR3aa: CALGDRRPSHWGMTDKLIF
abundance: NA; v_gene: TRDV2; j_gene: TRDJ3; d_gene: NA; CDR3nt: TGTGCCTGTGACTCTGCCGGCTCTGGCTTGGACCCCCGACATCTGTTTTTC; CDR3aa: CACDSAGSGLDPRHLFF
abundance: few; v_gene: TRDV1; j_gene: TRDJ1; d_gene: TRDD3; CDR3nt: TGTGCTCTTGGGGAAATAGCTACGTCCCCCCTCAACTGGGGGATAGTGACCGATAAACTCATCTTT; CDR3aa: CALGEIATSPLNWGIVTDKLIF
abundance: few; v_gene: TRDV2; j_gene: TRDJ1; d_gene: TRDD3; CDR3nt: TGTGCCTGTGACCGGTTACTGGGGGAGACGGATGAACTCATCTTT; CDR3aa: CACDRLLGETDELIF
abundance: NA; v_gene: TRDV2; j_gene: TRDJ3; d_gene: NA; CDR3nt: TGTGCCTGTGACACTGGGGGCTCAAAGGACTGGGACACCCGACAGATGTTTTTC; CDR3aa: CACDTGGSKDWDTRQMFF